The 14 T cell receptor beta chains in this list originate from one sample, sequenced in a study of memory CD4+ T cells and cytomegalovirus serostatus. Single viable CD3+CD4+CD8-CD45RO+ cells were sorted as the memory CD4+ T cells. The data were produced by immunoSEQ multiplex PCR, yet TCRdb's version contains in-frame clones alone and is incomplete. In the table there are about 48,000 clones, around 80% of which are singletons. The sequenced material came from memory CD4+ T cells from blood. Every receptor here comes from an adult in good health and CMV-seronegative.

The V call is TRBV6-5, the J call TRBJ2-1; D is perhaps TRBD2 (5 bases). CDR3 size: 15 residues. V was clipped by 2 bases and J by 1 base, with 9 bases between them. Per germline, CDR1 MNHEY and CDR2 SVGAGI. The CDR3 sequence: CASSYNLASYNEQFF. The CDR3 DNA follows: TGTGCCAGCAGTTACAACCTAGCATCCTACAATGAGCAGTTCTTC.

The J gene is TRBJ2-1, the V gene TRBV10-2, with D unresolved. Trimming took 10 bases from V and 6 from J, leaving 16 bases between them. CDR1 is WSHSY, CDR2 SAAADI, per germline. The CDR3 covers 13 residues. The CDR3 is CATLGADINEQFF. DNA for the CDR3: TGCGCCACCCTCGGCGCGGATATCAATGAGCAGTTCTTC.

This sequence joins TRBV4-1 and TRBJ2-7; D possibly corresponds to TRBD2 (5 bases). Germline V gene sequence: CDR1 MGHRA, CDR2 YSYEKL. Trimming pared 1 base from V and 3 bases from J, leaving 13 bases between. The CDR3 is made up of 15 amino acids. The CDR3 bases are TGCGCCAGCAGCCAAGCATCAACTAGGAGCTACGAGCAGTACTTC. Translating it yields CASSQASTRSYEQYF.

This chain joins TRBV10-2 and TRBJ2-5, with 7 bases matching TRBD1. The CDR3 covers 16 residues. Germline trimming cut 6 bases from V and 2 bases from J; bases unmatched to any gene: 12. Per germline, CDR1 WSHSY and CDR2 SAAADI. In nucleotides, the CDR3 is TGCGCCAGCAGGACCCGACAGGGTGGAGTACAAGAGACCCAGTACTTC. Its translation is CASRTRQGGVQETQYF.

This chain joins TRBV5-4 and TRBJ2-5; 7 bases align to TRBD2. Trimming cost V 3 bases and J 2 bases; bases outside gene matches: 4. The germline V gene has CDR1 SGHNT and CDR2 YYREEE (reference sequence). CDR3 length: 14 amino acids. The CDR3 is CASSSLGGQETQYF. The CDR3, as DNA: TGTGCCAGCAGCTCCCTCGGGGGGCAAGAGACCCAGTACTTC.

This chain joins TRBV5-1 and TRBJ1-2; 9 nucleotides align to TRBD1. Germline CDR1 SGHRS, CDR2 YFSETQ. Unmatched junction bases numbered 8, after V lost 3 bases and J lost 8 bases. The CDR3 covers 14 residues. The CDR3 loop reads CASSSGTGSRGYTF. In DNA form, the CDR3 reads TGCGCCAGCAGCTCGGGGACAGGGAGTAGAGGCTACACCTTC.

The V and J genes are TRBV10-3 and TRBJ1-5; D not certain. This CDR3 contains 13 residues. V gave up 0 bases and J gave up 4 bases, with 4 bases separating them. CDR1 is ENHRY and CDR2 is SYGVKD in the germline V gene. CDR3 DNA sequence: TGTGCCATCAGTGAGTCCCAAAATCAGCCCCAGCATTTT. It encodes CAISESQNQPQHF.

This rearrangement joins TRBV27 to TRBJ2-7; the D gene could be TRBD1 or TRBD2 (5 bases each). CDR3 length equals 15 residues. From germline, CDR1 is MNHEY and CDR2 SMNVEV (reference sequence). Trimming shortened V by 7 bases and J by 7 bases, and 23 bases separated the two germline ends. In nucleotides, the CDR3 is TGTGCCAGCATCCTTTTCCGGGGCTACGTTTCGGAGCAGTACTTC. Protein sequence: CASILFRGYVSEQYF.

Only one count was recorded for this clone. The CDR3 protein is CASSVRDMGTEAFF. The CDR3 coding sequence is TGTGCCAGCAGCGTCAGGGATATGGGCACTGAAGCTTTCTTT. The chain links TRBV6-4 to TRBJ1-1; a weak D match, TRBD1 (5 bases). In germline, CDR1 is MRHNA, CDR2 SNTAGT. Trimming took 6 bases from V and 4 from J, leaving 15 bases between them. This CDR3 region has 14 residues.

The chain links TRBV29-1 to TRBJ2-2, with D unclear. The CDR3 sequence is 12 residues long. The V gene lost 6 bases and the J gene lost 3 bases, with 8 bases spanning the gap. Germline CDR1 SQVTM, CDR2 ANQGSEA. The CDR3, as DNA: TGCAGCGTGAACGTAGACACCGGGGAGCTGTTTTTT. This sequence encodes CSVNVDTGELFF.

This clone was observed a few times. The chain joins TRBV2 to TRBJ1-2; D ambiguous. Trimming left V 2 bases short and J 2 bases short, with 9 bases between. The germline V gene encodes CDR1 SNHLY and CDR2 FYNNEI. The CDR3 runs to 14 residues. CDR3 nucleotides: TGTGCCAGCAGTGAATTGGGCCCGAACTATGGCTACACCTTC. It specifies CASSELGPNYGYTF.

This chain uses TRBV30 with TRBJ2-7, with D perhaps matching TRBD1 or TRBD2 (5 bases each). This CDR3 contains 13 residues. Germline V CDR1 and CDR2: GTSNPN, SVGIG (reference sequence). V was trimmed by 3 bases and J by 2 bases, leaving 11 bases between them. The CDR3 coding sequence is TGTGCCTGGAGCGCCGGGACCGCCTACGAGCAGTACTTC. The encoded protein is CAWSAGTAYEQYF.

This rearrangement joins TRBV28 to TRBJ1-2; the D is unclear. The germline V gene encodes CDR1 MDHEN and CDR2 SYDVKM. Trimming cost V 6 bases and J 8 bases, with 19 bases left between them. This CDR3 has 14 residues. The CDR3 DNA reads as TGTGCCAGCAGCACCCCCCAAGGAACTTACGGCTACACCTTC. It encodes CASSTPQGTYGYTF.

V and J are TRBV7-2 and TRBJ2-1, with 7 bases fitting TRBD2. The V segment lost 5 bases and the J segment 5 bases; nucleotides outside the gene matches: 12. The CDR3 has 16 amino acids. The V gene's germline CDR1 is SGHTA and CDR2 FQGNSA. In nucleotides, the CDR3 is TGTGCCAGCAGCCTAAATCGGGGGGTGGAGGACAATGAGCAGTTCTTC. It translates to CASSLNRGVEDNEQFF. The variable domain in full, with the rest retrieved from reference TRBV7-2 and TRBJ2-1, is GAGVSQSPSNKVTEKGKDVELRCDPISGHTALYWYRQSLGQGLEFLIYFQGNSAPDKSGLPSDRFSAERTGGSVSTLTIQRTQQEDSAVYLCASSLNRGVEDNEQFFGPGTRLTVL.